This T cell receptor (beta chain) was sequenced for a study of blood T cells in healthy people across ages. It was with a sample-barcoded 5' primer and a J-beta primer mix that a second PCR of about 6 to 12 cycles was run. One entry per CDR3 protein results from TCRdb running MiXCR on the 5' RACE reads. Of 850,000 to 1,300,000 distinct CDR3 sequences listed, roughly 45% were seen once; the top ten hold under 20%. This clonotype has just a few counts. The CDR3 runs 15 residues. Germline CDR1 is MDHEN and CDR2 is SYDVKM. J was trimmed by 3 bases and V by 6 bases; bases with no gene match: 5. J is TRBJ2-4 and V is TRBV28; TRBD2 agrees at 10 bases. The TCR was taken from a woman in her sixties or seventies in good health. Sequences were obtained from blood. The CDR3 DNA follows: TGTGCCAGCAGGGAGACTAGCGGGTACAAAAACATTCAGTACTTC. Protein product: CASRETSGYKNIQYF.